The entry below gives a single T cell receptor (beta chain) sequence along with its context. As handled by the study authors: Estimation of nucleated cell counts was performed using reference gene primer amplification. Sequencing used immunoSEQ multiplex PCR; TCRdb keeps in-frame clones, though not all of them. The DNA was the basis for D and trimming; V, J and clone size are from that table. The table records roughly 48,000 clones, around 83% of them present only once. The record originates from a study of blood T cell repertoires in COVID-19. Study in general: Spain, Italy and the United States supplied samples that represented acute and convalescent COVID-19. PBMCs, B-cell-depleted T cells, or T cells were the source of the cDNA or gDNA that made up the material.

Germline-derived CDR1 and CDR2 are SGHRS and YFSETQ. Trimming cost V 4 bases and J 6 bases, with 10 bases left between them. CDR3 length: 13 residues. The chain employs TRBV5-1 and TRBJ2-2; no clear D. The sample was peripheral blood. The receptor's source is a human donor in a cohort sampled during active COVID-19. The CDR3, as DNA: TGCGCCAGCAGCCACACAGTATCCGGGGAGCTGTTTTTT. As protein: CASSHTVSGELFF.